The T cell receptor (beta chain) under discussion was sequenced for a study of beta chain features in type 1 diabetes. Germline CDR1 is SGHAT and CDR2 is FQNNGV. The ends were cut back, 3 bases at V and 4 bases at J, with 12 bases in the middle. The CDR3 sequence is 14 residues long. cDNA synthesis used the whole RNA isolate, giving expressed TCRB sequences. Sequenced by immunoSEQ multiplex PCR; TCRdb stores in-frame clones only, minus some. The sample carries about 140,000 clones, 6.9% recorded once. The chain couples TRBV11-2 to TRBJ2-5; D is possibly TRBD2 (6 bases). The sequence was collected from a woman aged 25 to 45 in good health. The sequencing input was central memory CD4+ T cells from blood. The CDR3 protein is CASSFPGVRETQYF. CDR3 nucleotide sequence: TGTGCCAGCAGCTTTCCGGGGGTCAGAGAGACCCAGTACTTC. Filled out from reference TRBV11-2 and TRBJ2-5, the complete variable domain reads EAGVAQSPRYKIIEKRQSVAFWCNPISGHATLYWYQQILGQGPKLLIQFQNNGVVDDSQLPKDRFSAERLKGVDSTLKIQPAKLEDSAVYLCASSFPGVRETQYFGPGTRLLVL.